In its sample, the clone carrying this T cell receptor beta chain was seen a few times. Antigen specificity is unknown. The data belong to a study of response to subunit inactivated influenza vaccine. Study results and caveats: Each seasonal influenza vaccination recruits few new T cells, the authors suggested.

Each CDR3 protein is one row after TCRdb ran MiXCR on the RT-PCR reads. Found here are around 580,000 distinct CDR3 sequences, around 11% of them singletons; the top ten hold about 10%. Trimming removed 2 bases from V and 15 bases from J, with 14 bases in between. Germline V lookup: CDR1 MNHEY, CDR2 SVGAGI. The CDR3 spans 12 residues. The origin of this receptor is a man aged 45-65 years who received an inactivated influenza vaccine. The chain couples TRBV6-5 to TRBJ2-1; the D is unclear. The sample here was PBMCs from blood, taken on the day of vaccination. The chain's CDR3 is CASSYGAGLWFF. CDR3 sequence (DNA): TGTGCCAGCAGTTACGGAGCCGGCCTGTGGTTCTTC.